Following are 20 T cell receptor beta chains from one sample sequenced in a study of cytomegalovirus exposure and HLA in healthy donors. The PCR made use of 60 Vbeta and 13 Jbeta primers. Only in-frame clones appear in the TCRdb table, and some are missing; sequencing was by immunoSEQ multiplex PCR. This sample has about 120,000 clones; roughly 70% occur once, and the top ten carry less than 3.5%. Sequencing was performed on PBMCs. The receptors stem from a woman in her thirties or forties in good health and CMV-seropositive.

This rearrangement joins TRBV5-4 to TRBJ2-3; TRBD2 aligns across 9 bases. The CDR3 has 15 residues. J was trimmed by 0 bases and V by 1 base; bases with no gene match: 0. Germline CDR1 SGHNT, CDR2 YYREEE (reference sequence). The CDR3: CASSLTSGSTDTQYF. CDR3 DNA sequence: TGTGCCAGCAGCTTGACTAGCGGGAGCACAGATACGCAGTATTTT. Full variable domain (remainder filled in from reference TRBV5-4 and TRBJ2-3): ETGVTQSPTHLIKTRGQQVTLRCSSQSGHNTVSWYQQALGQGPQFIFQYYREEENGRGNFPPRFSGLQFPNYSSELNVNALELDDSALYLCASSLTSGSTDTQYFGPGTRLTVL.

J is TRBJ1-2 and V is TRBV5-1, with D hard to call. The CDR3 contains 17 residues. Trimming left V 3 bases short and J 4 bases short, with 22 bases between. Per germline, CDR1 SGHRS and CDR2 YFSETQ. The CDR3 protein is CASSSGILAGGRYGYTF. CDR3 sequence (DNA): TGCGCCAGCAGCTCCGGGATCCTGGCGGGAGGTCGCTATGGCTACACCTTC.

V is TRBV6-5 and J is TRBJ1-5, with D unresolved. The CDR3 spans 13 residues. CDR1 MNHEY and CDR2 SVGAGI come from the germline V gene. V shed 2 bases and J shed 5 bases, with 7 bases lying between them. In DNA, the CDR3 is TGTGCCAGCAGTTACGTACGAGATCAGCCCCAGCATTTT. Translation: CASSYVRDQPQHF.

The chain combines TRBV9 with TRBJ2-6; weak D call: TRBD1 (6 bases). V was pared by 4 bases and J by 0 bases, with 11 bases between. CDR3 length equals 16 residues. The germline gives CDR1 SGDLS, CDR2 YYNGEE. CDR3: CASSPGQTSGANVLTF. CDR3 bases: TGTGCCAGCAGCCCAGGACAGACCTCTGGGGCCAACGTCCTGACTTTC.

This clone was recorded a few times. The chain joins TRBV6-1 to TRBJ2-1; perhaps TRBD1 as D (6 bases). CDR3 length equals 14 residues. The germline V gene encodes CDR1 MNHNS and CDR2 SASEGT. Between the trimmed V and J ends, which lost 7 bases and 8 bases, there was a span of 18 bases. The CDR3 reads CASKFTGKSHEQFF. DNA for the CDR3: TGTGCCAGCAAGTTTACAGGGAAGAGCCATGAGCAGTTCTTC.

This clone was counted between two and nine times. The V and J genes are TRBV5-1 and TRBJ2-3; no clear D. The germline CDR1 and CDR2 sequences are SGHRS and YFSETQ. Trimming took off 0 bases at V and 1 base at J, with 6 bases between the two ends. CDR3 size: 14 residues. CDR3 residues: CASSLEPGTDTQYF. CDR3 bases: TGCGCCAGCAGCTTGGAGCCCGGCACAGATACGCAGTATTTT.

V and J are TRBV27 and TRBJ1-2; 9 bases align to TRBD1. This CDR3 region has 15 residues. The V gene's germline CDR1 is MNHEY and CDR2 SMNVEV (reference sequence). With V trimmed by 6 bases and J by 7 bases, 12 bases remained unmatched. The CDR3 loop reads CASSLTGGGIAGYTF. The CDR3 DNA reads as TGTGCCAGCAGCCTAACAGGGGGCGGCATAGCTGGCTACACCTTC.

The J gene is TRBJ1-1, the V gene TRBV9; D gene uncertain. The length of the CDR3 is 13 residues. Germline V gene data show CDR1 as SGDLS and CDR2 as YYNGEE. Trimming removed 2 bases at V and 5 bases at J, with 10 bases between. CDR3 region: CASSVTTMTEAFF. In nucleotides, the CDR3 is TGTGCCAGCAGCGTGACGACAATGACTGAAGCTTTCTTT.

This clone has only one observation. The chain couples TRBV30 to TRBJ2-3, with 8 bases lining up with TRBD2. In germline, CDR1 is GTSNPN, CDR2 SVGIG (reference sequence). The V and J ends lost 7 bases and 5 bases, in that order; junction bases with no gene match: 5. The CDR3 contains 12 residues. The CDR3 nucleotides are TGTGCCTACGGGGGGGCTGGAGATACGCAGTATTTT. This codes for CAYGGAGDTQYF.

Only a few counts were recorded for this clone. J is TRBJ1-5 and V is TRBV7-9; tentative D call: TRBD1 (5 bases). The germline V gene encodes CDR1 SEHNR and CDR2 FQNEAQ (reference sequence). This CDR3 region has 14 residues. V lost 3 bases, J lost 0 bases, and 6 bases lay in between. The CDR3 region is CASSLGLSNQPQHF. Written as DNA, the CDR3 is TGTGCCAGCAGCTTGGGACTTAGCAATCAGCCCCAGCATTTT.

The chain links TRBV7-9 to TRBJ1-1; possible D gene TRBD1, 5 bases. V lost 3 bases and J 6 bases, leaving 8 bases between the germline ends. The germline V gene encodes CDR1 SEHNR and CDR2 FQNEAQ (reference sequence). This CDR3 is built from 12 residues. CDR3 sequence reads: CASSFAGPEAFF. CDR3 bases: TGTGCCAGCAGCTTTGCAGGGCCTGAAGCTTTCTTT.

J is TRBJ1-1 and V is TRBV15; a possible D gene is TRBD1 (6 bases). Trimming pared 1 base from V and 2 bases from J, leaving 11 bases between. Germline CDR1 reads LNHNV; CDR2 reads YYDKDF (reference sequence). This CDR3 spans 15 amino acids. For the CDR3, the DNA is TGTGCCACCAGCAGAGCAGGGGCCCTCAACACTGAAGCTTTCTTT. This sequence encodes CATSRAGALNTEAFF.

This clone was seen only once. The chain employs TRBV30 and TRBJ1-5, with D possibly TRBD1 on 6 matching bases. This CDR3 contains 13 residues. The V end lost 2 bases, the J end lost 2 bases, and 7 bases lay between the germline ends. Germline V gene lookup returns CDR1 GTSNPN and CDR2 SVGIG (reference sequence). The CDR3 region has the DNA TGTGCCTGGAGTAGACAGGGCAATCAGCCCCAGCATTTT. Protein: CAWSRQGNQPQHF.

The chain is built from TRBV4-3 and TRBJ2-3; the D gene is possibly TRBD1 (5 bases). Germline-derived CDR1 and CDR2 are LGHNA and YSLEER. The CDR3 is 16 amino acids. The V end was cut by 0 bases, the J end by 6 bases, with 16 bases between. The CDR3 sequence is CASSQDRGAFGDTQYF. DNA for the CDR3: TGCGCCAGCAGCCAAGATAGGGGCGCCTTTGGGGATACGCAGTATTTT.

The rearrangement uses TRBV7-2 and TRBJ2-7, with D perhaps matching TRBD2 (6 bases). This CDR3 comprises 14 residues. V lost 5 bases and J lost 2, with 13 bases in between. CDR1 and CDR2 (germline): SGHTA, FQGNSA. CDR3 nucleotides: TGTGCCAGCAGCCCGGGGGACCACCCCTACGAGCAGTACTTC. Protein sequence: CASSPGDHPYEQYF.

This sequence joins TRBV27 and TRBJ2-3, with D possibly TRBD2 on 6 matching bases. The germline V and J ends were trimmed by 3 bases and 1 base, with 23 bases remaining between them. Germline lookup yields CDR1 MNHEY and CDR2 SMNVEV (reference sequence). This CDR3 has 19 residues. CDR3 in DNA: TGTGCCAGCAGTTTCAAAACCCTGGGACTCCAAGCGGGCACAGATACGCAGTATTTT. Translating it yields CASSFKTLGLQAGTDTQYF.

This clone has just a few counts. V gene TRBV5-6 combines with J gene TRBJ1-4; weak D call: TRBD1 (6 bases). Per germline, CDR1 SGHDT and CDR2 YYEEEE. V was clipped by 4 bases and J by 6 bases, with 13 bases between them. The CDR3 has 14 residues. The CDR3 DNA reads TGTGCCAGCAGCACCAGGGAGGGGGATGAAAAACTGTTTTTT. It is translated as CASSTREGDEKLFF.

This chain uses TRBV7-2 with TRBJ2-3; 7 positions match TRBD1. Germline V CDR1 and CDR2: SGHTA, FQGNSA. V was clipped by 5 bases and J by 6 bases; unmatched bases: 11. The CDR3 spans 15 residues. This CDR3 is CASSLGGQRVDTQYF. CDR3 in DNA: TGTGCCAGCAGCCTAGGGGGCCAACGGGTGGATACGCAGTATTTT. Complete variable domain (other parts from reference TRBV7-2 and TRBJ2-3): GAGVSQSPSNKVTEKGKDVELRCDPISGHTALYWYRQSLGQGLEFLIYFQGNSAPDKSGLPSDRFSAERTGGSVSTLTIQRTQQEDSAVYLCASSLGGQRVDTQYFGPGTRLTVL.

This chain's CDR3 is CASSVAPTETSSYEQYF. The CDR3 DNA is TGTGCCAGCAGCGTAGCTCCGACCGAAACTAGCTCCTACGAGCAGTACTTC. The chain couples TRBV9 to TRBJ2-7; TRBD2 might be the D (5 bases). Germline V gives CDR1 SGDLS, CDR2 YYNGEE. V dropped 0 bases and J dropped 0 bases, with 16 bases sitting between them. This CDR3 comprises 17 residues.

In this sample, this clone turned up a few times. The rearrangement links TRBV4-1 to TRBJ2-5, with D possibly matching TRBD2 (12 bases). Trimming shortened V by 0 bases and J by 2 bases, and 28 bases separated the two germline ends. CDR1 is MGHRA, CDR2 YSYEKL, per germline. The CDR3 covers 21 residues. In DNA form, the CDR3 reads TGCGCCAGCAGCCAAGATTCGGGGGACAGGGGGACTAGCGGGTCACAAGAGACCCAGTACTTC. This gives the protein CASSQDSGDRGTSGSQETQYF.